The rows below give T cell receptor beta chains drawn from one sample of a study of CD8+CD57+ T cells in acquired aplastic anemia. TCRdb fed the reads into MiXCR, producing one record per CDR3 protein. Altogether around 210,000 distinct CDR3 sequences are present, 60% to 80% being singletons, with the ten largest covering about 60%. Sequencing used sorted CD4+, CD8+, or CD8+CD57+ T cells (not recorded which) from PBMCs. These receptors came from a human donor with aplastic anemia. Each CDR3 is given with its conserved first and last residue. The order of the fields is J gene, V gene, D gene, clone size, CDR3 DNA, CDR3 protein. D genes are given only for firm matches. Size is omitted from some rows. Given values are once, few, many or a class for expanded clones.

J gene: TRBJ2-7
V gene: TRBV5-6
D gene: NA
clone size: NA
CDR3 DNA: TGTGCCAGCAGCTTGGCCCGGGGTTCTCCATACGAGCAGTACTTC
CDR3 protein: CASSLARGSPYEQYF

J gene: TRBJ1-6
V gene: TRBV3-1
D gene: NA
clone size: many
CDR3 DNA: TGTGCCAGCAGCCCGCAGTCCGACAACTCACCCCTCCACTTT
CDR3 protein: CASSPQSDNSPLHF

J gene: TRBJ2-7
V gene: TRBV20-1
D gene: NA
clone size: NA
CDR3 DNA: TGCAGTGCTAGATCGTCGCCCCTGTTAGGCTACGAGCAGTACTTC
CDR3 protein: CSARSSPLLGYEQYF

J gene: TRBJ2-7
V gene: TRBV6-4
D gene: TRBD1
clone size: NA
CDR3 DNA: TGTGCCAGCAGTGCAACAGGGGGCCACGAGCAGTACTTC
CDR3 protein: CASSATGGHEQYF

J gene: TRBJ2-7
V gene: TRBV24-1
D gene: NA
clone size: NA
CDR3 DNA: TGTGCCACCGCCGGGGCACAGGCCTACGAGCAGTACTTC
CDR3 protein: CATAGAQAYEQYF

J gene: TRBJ2-7
V gene: TRBV19
D gene: NA
clone size: NA
CDR3 DNA: TGTGCCAGTAGTCGGGAGACAGGACGGAGAGAGCAGTACTTC
CDR3 protein: CASSRETGRREQYF

J gene: TRBJ2-2
V gene: TRBV19
D gene: NA
clone size: NA
CDR3 DNA: TGTGCCAGTAGTACGGGACGGTCGAACACCGGGGAGCTGTTTTTT
CDR3 protein: CASSTGRSNTGELFF

J gene: TRBJ1-1
V gene: TRBV20-1
D gene: NA
clone size: NA
CDR3 DNA: TGCAGTGCTAGAGACCCCCTGAACACTGAAGCTTTCTTT
CDR3 protein: CSARDPLNTEAFF

J gene: TRBJ2-7
V gene: TRBV24-1
D gene: TRBD1
clone size: once
CDR3 DNA: TGTGCCACCAGTGATCCCGGACAGGGGGCCGCAGATACGCAGTATTTC
CDR3 protein: CATSDPGQGAADTQYF

J gene: TRBJ2-1
V gene: TRBV5-1
D gene: NA
clone size: NA
CDR3 DNA: TGCGCCAGCAGCCCAAACAATGAGCAGTTCTTC
CDR3 protein: CASSPNNEQFF

J gene: TRBJ1-4
V gene: TRBV20-1
D gene: NA
clone size: many
CDR3 DNA: TGCAGTGCTAGTGAGAGGTCTAATGAAAAACTGTTTTTT
CDR3 protein: CSASERSNEKLFF

J gene: TRBJ2-1
V gene: TRBV19
D gene: NA
clone size: many
CDR3 DNA: TGTGCCAGTAGTACGGAGCTAGGGGGCTCCTACAATGAGCAGTTCTTC
CDR3 protein: CASSTELGGSYNEQFF

J gene: TRBJ2-3
V gene: TRBV6-2/TRBV6-3
D gene: NA
clone size: few
CDR3 DNA: TGTGCCAGCAGGCCCAGGGGTGGTTTCCATATTAACACAGATACGCAGTATTTT
CDR3 protein: CASRPRGGFHINTDTQYF

J gene: TRBJ1-3
V gene: TRBV2
D gene: TRBD1
clone size: NA
CDR3 DNA: TGTGCCAGCAGACAACAGGGGTACTCTGGAAACACCATATATTTT
CDR3 protein: CASRQQGYSGNTIYF

J gene: TRBJ1-2
V gene: TRBV9
D gene: NA
clone size: NA
CDR3 DNA: TGTGCCAGCAGCTACGGCAGGGGAAATGGCTACACCTTC
CDR3 protein: CASSYGRGNGYTF

J gene: TRBJ2-2
V gene: TRBV20-1
D gene: TRBD2
clone size: NA
CDR3 DNA: TGCAGTGCTAGAGCTAGCGGGAGAAGGACCGGGGAGCTGTTTTTT
CDR3 protein: CSARASGRRTGELFF

J gene: TRBJ1-6
V gene: TRBV7-9
D gene: NA
clone size: few
CDR3 DNA: TGTGCCAGCAGCTCCCAGGCCGATTCACCCCTCCACTTT
CDR3 protein: CASSSQADSPLHF

J gene: TRBJ2-5
V gene: TRBV7-9
D gene: TRBD1
clone size: NA
CDR3 DNA: TGTGCCAGCAGCACACAGGGGCCTGAGACCCAGTACTTC
CDR3 protein: CASSTQGPETQYF

J gene: TRBJ2-3
V gene: TRBV9
D gene: NA
clone size: few
CDR3 DNA: TGTGCCAGCAGCGTATTTGCTGGGACAGATACGCAGTATTTT
CDR3 protein: CASSVFAGTDTQYF

J gene: TRBJ2-1
V gene: TRBV7-9
D gene: NA
clone size: many
CDR3 DNA: TGTGCCAGCAGCCCCCCGGGCAGCTCCTACAATGAGCAGTTCTTC
CDR3 protein: CASSPPGSSYNEQFF

J gene: TRBJ2-7
V gene: TRBV6-2/TRBV6-3
D gene: TRBD1
clone size: many
CDR3 DNA: TGTGCCAGCAGTTACTCGAGGACAGGGGAAGCCTACGAGCAGTACTTC
CDR3 protein: CASSYSRTGEAYEQYF

J gene: TRBJ1-2
V gene: TRBV20-1
D gene: NA
clone size: NA
CDR3 DNA: TGCAGTGCTAGCGTCGGGGGCGCAGACTATGGCTACACCTTC
CDR3 protein: CSASVGGADYGYTF

J gene: TRBJ1-4
V gene: TRBV7-9
D gene: NA
clone size: few
CDR3 DNA: TGTGCCAGCACCCCGGACCCCTATGAAAAACTGTTTTTT
CDR3 protein: CASTPDPYEKLFF

J gene: TRBJ1-1
V gene: TRBV29-1
D gene: NA
clone size: NA
CDR3 DNA: TGCAGCGTTGATTACGGGGATATGGTCACTGAAGCTTTCTTT
CDR3 protein: CSVDYGDMVTEAFF

J gene: TRBJ2-3
V gene: TRBV12-3/TRBV12-4
D gene: NA
clone size: NA
CDR3 DNA: TGTGCCAGCGGGGGGGCGGTAGATACGCAGTATTTT
CDR3 protein: CASGGAVDTQYF

J gene: TRBJ2-7
V gene: TRBV29-1
D gene: NA
clone size: NA
CDR3 DNA: TGCAGCGTTTCAAGGGGGCGGGGGGCGAACACCTACGAGCAGTACTTC
CDR3 protein: CSVSRGRGANTYEQYF

J gene: TRBJ1-5
V gene: TRBV2
D gene: NA
clone size: many
CDR3 DNA: TGTGCCAGCAGTGATTGGGGGGAATATCAGCCCCAGCATTTT
CDR3 protein: CASSDWGEYQPQHF

J gene: TRBJ2-5
V gene: TRBV7-9
D gene: NA
clone size: few
CDR3 DNA: TGTGCCAGCAGCTCGCGGGATCCGGGGACCCAGTACTTC
CDR3 protein: CASSSRDPGTQYF

J gene: TRBJ2-5
V gene: TRBV7-3
D gene: NA
clone size: NA
CDR3 DNA: TGTGCCAGCAGCTCATTTGGACAGCAAGAGACCCAGTACTTC
CDR3 protein: CASSSFGQQETQYF

J gene: TRBJ1-1
V gene: TRBV10-2
D gene: NA
clone size: NA
CDR3 DNA: TGCGCCAGCCCCCCCGAGAATCTTGAAGCTTTCTTT
CDR3 protein: CASPPENLEAFF

J gene: TRBJ1-1
V gene: TRBV20-1
D gene: NA
clone size: NA
CDR3 DNA: TGCAGTGCAACAGCGGTGAACACTGAAGCTTTCTTT
CDR3 protein: CSATAVNTEAFF

J gene: TRBJ2-2
V gene: TRBV24-1
D gene: NA
clone size: NA
CDR3 DNA: TGTGCCACCAGTAAGTCGGGGAGCACCGGGGAGCTGTTTTTT
CDR3 protein: CATSKSGSTGELFF

J gene: TRBJ2-3
V gene: TRBV19
D gene: NA
clone size: NA
CDR3 DNA: TGTGCCAGTAGTTCGTCTACTTGGGGCACAGATACGCAGTATTTT
CDR3 protein: CASSSSTWGTDTQYF

J gene: TRBJ2-2
V gene: TRBV9
D gene: TRBD2
clone size: NA
CDR3 DNA: TGTGCCAGCAGCGTAGGCCGGGGGGTTTTCACCGGGAAGCTGTTTTTT
CDR3 protein: CASSVGRGVFTGKLFF

J gene: TRBJ1-2
V gene: TRBV2
D gene: NA
clone size: NA
CDR3 DNA: TGTGCCAGACAAATACAGGGCGGCTACACCTTC
CDR3 protein: CARQIQGGYTF

J gene: TRBJ2-3
V gene: TRBV5-4
D gene: NA
clone size: NA
CDR3 DNA: TGCGCCAGCAGTCCACAGCCGACAGATACGCAGTATTTT
CDR3 protein: CASSPQPTDTQYF